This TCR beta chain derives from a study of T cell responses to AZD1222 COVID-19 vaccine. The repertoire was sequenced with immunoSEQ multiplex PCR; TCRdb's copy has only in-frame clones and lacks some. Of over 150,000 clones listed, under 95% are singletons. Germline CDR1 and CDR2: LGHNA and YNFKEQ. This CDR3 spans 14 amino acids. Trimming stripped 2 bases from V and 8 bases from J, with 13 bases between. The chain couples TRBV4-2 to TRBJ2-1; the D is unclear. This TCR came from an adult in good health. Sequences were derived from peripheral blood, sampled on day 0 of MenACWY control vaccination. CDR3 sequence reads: CASSQHTDRDEQFF. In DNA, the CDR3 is TGTGCCAGCAGCCAACATACGGACCGCGATGAGCAGTTCTTC.